This T cell receptor beta chain was profiled in a study of vaccination effects on CD4 cells after COVID-19 (dated by TCRdb to between 2022 and 2023). About the study as a whole: Each participant received two doses of an mRNA SARS-CoV-2 vaccine, either BNT162b2 or mRNA-1273. Pre-vaccine samples from a couple of convalescent patients were drawn 16 days and one week before the first dose, 142 and 148 days after COVID-19 diagnosis. In both COVID-19 convalescent patients and infection-naive vaccine recipients, the study compared SARS-CoV-2 spike-specific CD4+ TCR repertoires from before mRNA vaccination with those from after it. A total of 10 COVID-19 convalescent patients and a handful of SARS-CoV-2-naive healthy vaccine recipients were included in the full study. Cultures from other donors in the study were sequenced using the Oncomine TCR Beta short-read assay on an Illumina iSeq 100. The investigation overall reported the following: The study was limited by a small number of convalescent patients, and early post-infection timepoints were lacking. Among convalescent patients, the spike-reactive repertoire after vaccination was made up mainly of new vaccine-induced clones that were largely distinct from the clones induced by infection. Clones induced by infection and clones induced by vaccination both contracted markedly at late timepoints after vaccination, which fits with T cell responses waning over time.

The ViraFEST assay stimulated PBMC with viral peptide pools and then used TCR sequencing to identify antigen-specific CD4+ T cell clonotypes by expansion. After around 11 days of culture, CD4+ T cells were isolated with the EasySep CD4+ T cell isolation kit. Convalescent patients had PCR-confirmed SARS-CoV-2 infection between March and December 2020, before Alpha, Beta and Delta variants emerged in the United States. Each well held two million PBMC cultured in IMDM containing about 5.4% human AB serum, 10 IU/ml IL-2 and gentamicin, along with around 9.4 ug/ml peptides. Half of the culture medium was replaced with fresh IL-2-containing medium on days 3 and 7. Each peptide stimulation condition was cultured in triplicate wells unless otherwise noted. Using Ficoll-Paque Plus gradient centrifugation, PBMC were separated from whole blood and then either used fresh or cryopreserved at -140C. Overlapping peptide pools spanned the spike proteins of SARS-CoV-2 and the common cold coronaviruses HCoV-NL63, HCoV-OC43 and HCoV-229E. The QIAamp micro DNA kit was used to extract genomic DNA from the cultured CD4+ T cells.

Comments on this clone: This receptor's antigen is unknown. No base quality information exists; no much larger clone differs at one position.

Library creation used the immunoSEQ multiplex PCR assay. DNA from the cultured and isolated CD4+ T cells underwent TCR beta CDR3 sequencing. In the original analysis: Non-productive TCR sequences were removed, reads were trimmed to the CDR3 region, and CDR3s of at least 7 amino acids were retained. Antigen-specific clonotypes were identified using the MANAFEST web app by comparison of expansion in peptide wells against reference cultures. To be called positive, a clone needed expansion at FDR<0.05 compared with the reference and with all other wells, an odds ratio greater than 5, and a frequency greater than 0.1% in two replicate wells. Clonotypes significantly expanded in SARS-CoV-2 spike wells and in at least one common cold coronavirus spike condition were defined as cross-reactive. CDR3 similarity was assessed by Levenshtein distance using the stringdist R package, and unrooted trees were constructed with ape in R 3.6.1. TCRdb holds this immuneACCESS table with in-frame rearrangements only. Some clones are missing; in checked studies, unresolved V genes explain under half, and the rest has no known cause. From that table come the V and J calls and clone size; the DNA was used to work out D and trimming. This sample comprises fewer than 25,000 clones, approximately 76% of them detected only once. The biggest ten clones account for roughly 15% of the sample.

As encoded in the germline V gene, CDR1 is KGHSH while CDR2 is LQKENI. The germline V and J ends show losses of 8 bases and 7 bases respectively, and no gene match explains 16 bases of the junction. Measured from the cysteine to the phenylalanine, the CDR3 is 15 residues long. Of all the DNA, just the CDR3 is kept, 45 bases in frame from base 1. The sequencing used CD4+ T cells from PBMCs cultured with SARS-CoV-2 spike peptides, collected before COVID-19 vaccination. What this sample's cell subset or site label stands for: SARS-CoV-2 spike overlapping peptide pool stimulation. The receptor was isolated from a human donor who had a prior SARS-CoV-2 infection. This sequence uses TRBV18 and TRBJ2-7; 8 bases in between match TRBD1. The sequenced DNA is TGTGCCAGCCGGCCCTCGACAGGGGCTATAATAGAGCAGTACTTC. It translates to CASRPSTGAIIEQYF.